Presented here are 20 T cell receptor beta chains from one specimen sequenced in a study of blood T cells in healthy people across ages. Primers used in a second PCR of roughly 6 to 12 cycles were a sample-barcoded 5' primer and a J-beta primer mix. TCRdb reanalysed the 5' RACE reads using MiXCR and keeps one entry per CDR3 protein. The data hold some 800,000 distinct CDR3 sequences, with 20% to 30% observed a single time. These data also featured in a second study, about T cells of mothers and their children.

The sequenced sample was blood. The receptors shown here come from a boy younger than 18 in good health.

V gene TRBV9 combines with J gene TRBJ2-7; no reliable D call. The V end lost 3 bases, the J end lost 0 bases, and 10 bases lay between the germline ends. Germline V gene data show CDR1 as SGDLS and CDR2 as YYNGEE. CDR3 length: 14 amino acids. This CDR3 reads CASSEPQHSYEQYF. The CDR3, as DNA: TGTGCCAGCAGCGAGCCACAGCACTCCTACGAGCAGTACTTC.

The rearrangement joins TRBV4-2 to TRBJ2-1; D ambiguous. The CDR3 has 13 residues. Germline CDR1 and CDR2: LGHNA and YNFKEQ. The ends were cut back, 1 base at V and 7 bases at J, with 8 bases in the middle. CDR3 nucleotide sequence: TGTGCCAGCAGCCAAGTGACGGCGAATGAGCAGTTCTTC. It specifies CASSQVTANEQFF.

This clonotype has just a few counts. In nucleotides, the CDR3 is TGCAGTGCTAGTGAGGGGTTCTCTGGAAACACCATATATTTT. This sequence encodes CSASEGFSGNTIYF. The V and J genes are TRBV20-1 and TRBJ1-3, with TRBD1 as a possible D gene (5 bases). Trimming pared 3 bases from V and 0 bases from J, leaving 9 bases between. This CDR3 region has 14 residues. From germline, CDR1 is DFQATT and CDR2 SNEGSKA (reference sequence).

This clonotype was recorded a few times. The V call is TRBV24-1, the J call TRBJ2-5, with 7 bases matching TRBD1. V dropped 7 bases and J dropped 2; count of bases not matched to a gene: 6. Looked up from germline, CDR1 is KGHDR and CDR2 is SFDVKD. This CDR3 has 14 residues. The DNA of the CDR3 is TGTGCCACCAGCTCCGGACAGGTACAAGAGACCCAGTACTTC. Translation gives CATSSGQVQETQYF.

The chain combines TRBV3-1 with TRBJ2-7; TRBD1 might be the D (5 bases). The CDR3 runs to 16 residues. V was trimmed by 0 bases and J by 0 bases, leaving 12 bases between them. CDR1 is LGHDT and CDR2 is YNNKEL in the germline V gene (reference sequence). CDR3 sequence (DNA): TGTGCCAGCAGCCAAGAGTTTGGGGCCGCCTCCTACGAGCAGTACTTC. It codes for CASSQEFGAASYEQYF.

This chain uses TRBV29-1 with TRBJ2-5; 8 positions match TRBD2. CDR3 size: 16 residues. CDR1 SQVTM and CDR2 ANQGSEA come from the germline V gene. The trim removed 4 bases at V and 0 bases at J, leaving 10 bases unmatched. This CDR3 is CSVVGVAGKHQETQYF. The CDR3 region has the DNA TGCAGCGTTGTAGGCGTAGCGGGAAAGCACCAAGAGACCCAGTACTTC.

This clonotype has a handful of counts. This chain's CDR3 is CASSLNRAGSRDTQYF. In DNA form, the CDR3 reads TGTGCCAGCAGCTTAAATAGGGCGGGGTCGAGAGATACGCAGTATTTT. The V gene is TRBV7-9, the J gene TRBJ2-3, with a tentative D call TRBD2 (6 bases). The CDR3 runs to 16 residues. The germline V gene has CDR1 SEHNR and CDR2 FQNEAQ (reference sequence). Trimming took off 2 bases at V and 5 bases at J, with 17 bases between the two ends. Variable domain in full (rest from reference TRBV7-9 and TRBJ2-3): DTGVSQNPRHKITKRGQNVTFRCDPISEHNRLYWYRQTLGQGPEFLTYFQNEAQLEKSRLLSDRFSAERPKGSFSTLEIQRTEQGDSAMYLCASSLNRAGSRDTQYFGPGTRLTVL.

V is TRBV20-1 and J is TRBJ1-4; D gene uncertain. Germline V gene lookup returns CDR1 DFQATT and CDR2 SNEGSKA (reference sequence). Deletions cut 5 bases from V and 8 bases from J, with 6 bases between. CDR3 length: 10 amino acids. CDR3 nucleotide sequence: TGCAGTGCTTCTAGGGAAAAACTGTTTTTT. The encoded protein is CSASREKLFF.

The CDR3 sequence is CASSFISGIDEKLFF. CDR3 in DNA: TGTGCCAGCAGTTTTATTAGCGGGATTGACGAAAAACTGTTTTTT. This chain connects TRBV28 to TRBJ1-4; no clear D gene. This CDR3 has 15 amino acids. Germline loops: CDR1 MDHEN, CDR2 SYDVKM. V lost 3 bases and J 8 bases, leaving 16 bases between the germline ends. Variable domain in full (rest from reference TRBV28 and TRBJ1-4): DVKVTQSSRYLVKRTGEKVFLECVQDMDHENMFWYRQDPGLGLRLIYFSYDVKMKEKGDIPEGYSVSREKKERFSLILESASTNQTSMYLCASSFISGIDEKLFFGSGTQLSVL.

As regards this clonotype: Germline and junction disagree at one end, which may indicate a read error. This rearrangement joins TRBV5-5 to TRBJ1-4, with 9 bases aligning to TRBD1. CDR1 is SGHKS, CDR2 YYEKEE, per germline (reference sequence). The CDR3 has 15 amino acids. The chain's CDR3 is CASSLRQGGNENLFF. The CDR3 coding sequence is TGTGCCAGCAGCTTACGACAGGGGGGCAATGAAAACCTGTTTTTT. Full variable domain (missing parts from reference TRBV5-5 and TRBJ1-4): DAGVTQSPTHLIKTRGQQVTLRCSPISGHKSVSWYQQVLGQGPQFIFQYYEKEERGRGNFPDRFSARQFPNYSSELNVNALLLGDSALYLCASSLRQGGNENLFFGSGTQLSVL.

V and J are TRBV5-1 and TRBJ2-5; perhaps TRBD2 as D (6 bases). Gene TRBJ2-7 matches the end of the DNA better, so the J call may be wrong. The CDR3 sequence is 15 residues long. CDR1 and CDR2 (germline): SGHRS, YFSETQ. The CDR3 DNA sequence: TGCGCCAGCAGCGCTGGCCCGGGAGAGGACTACGAGCAGTACTTC. Translated: CASSAGPGEDYEQYF.

V usage is TRBV4-1 and J usage is TRBJ1-4; D perhaps matches TRBD1 (6 bases). Trimming pared 1 base from V and 4 bases from J, leaving 16 bases between. The CDR3 has 17 residues. CDR1 and CDR2 (germline): MGHRA, YSYEKL. In DNA form, the CDR3 reads TGCGCCAGCAGCCAAGCTAGGCGAGGGGGAATTAATGAAAAACTGTTTTTT. Encoded protein: CASSQARRGGINEKLFF.

This clonotype has more than one count but fewer than ten. The chain has TRBV28 and TRBJ2-5; 9 bases line up with TRBD2. Near its end, the DNA agrees better with TRBJ2-7, so the J call may be wrong. CDR3 length: 14 amino acids. Germline CDR1 is MDHEN and CDR2 is SYDVKM. The DNA of the CDR3 is TGTGCCAGCCTGCGGAGTAGCGGGAGAGACGAGCAGTACTTC. It is translated as CASLRSSGRDEQYF.

V usage is TRBV15 and J usage is TRBJ2-3; 7 bases line up with TRBD2. The ends lost 8 bases at V and 3 bases at J; junction bases unmatched: 5. Per germline, CDR1 LNHNV and CDR2 YYDKDF (reference sequence). The CDR3 runs 13 residues. For the CDR3, the DNA is TGTGCCACCGGGAGCGGGAAAACAGATACGCAGTATTTT. This gives the protein CATGSGKTDTQYF.

V gene TRBV5-5 combines with J gene TRBJ2-2; 8 nucleotides line up with TRBD1. J lost 3 bases, V lost 6 bases, and 7 bases had no gene match. Germline-derived CDR1 and CDR2 are SGHKS and YYEKEE (reference sequence). This CDR3 contains 15 residues. The chain's CDR3 is CASTDGQGYTGELFF. In DNA, the CDR3 is TGTGCCAGCACCGACGGACAGGGATACACCGGGGAGCTGTTTTTT.

The V call is TRBV6-5, the J call TRBJ1-1; D is unresolved. The length of the CDR3 is 11 residues. V was shortened by 4 bases and J by 12 bases, with 12 bases between the two germline ends. The germline CDR1 and CDR2 sequences are MNHEY and SVGAGI. The CDR3 reads CASSFTGVTFF. DNA for the CDR3: TGTGCCAGCAGTTTTACCGGCGTGACTTTCTTT.

The J gene is TRBJ2-5, the V gene TRBV24-1, with D perhaps being TRBD1 or TRBD2 (5 bases each). Trimming took off 3 bases at V and 5 bases at J, with 12 bases between the two ends. This CDR3 comprises 14 residues. The germline V gene has CDR1 KGHDR and CDR2 SFDVKD. Here the CDR3 reads CATSDPRGAETQYF. The DNA of the CDR3 is TGTGCCACCAGTGATCCCCGAGGGGCGGAGACCCAGTACTTC.

V gene TRBV4-1 combines with J gene TRBJ2-5, with no clear D. This CDR3 is built from 14 residues. In germline, CDR1 is MGHRA, CDR2 YSYEKL. V lost 7 bases and J 3 bases, leaving 15 bases between the germline ends. In nucleotides, the CDR3 is TGCGCCAGCACCCTTGGGGTAGGCGAAGAGACCCAGTACTTC. It specifies CASTLGVGEETQYF.

V and J are TRBV12-3 or TRBV12-4 and TRBJ2-6, with D unresolved. This CDR3 region has 11 residues. The ends were cut back, 1 base at V and 12 bases at J, with 4 bases in the middle. CDR3 in amino acids: CASSLEAVLTF. The CDR3 DNA follows: TGTGCCAGCAGTTTAGAGGCCGTCCTGACTTTC.

The table lists this clonotype with a few counts. J is TRBJ2-7 and V is TRBV29-1; D ambiguous. In germline, CDR1 is SQVTM, CDR2 ANQGSEA. This CDR3 region has 14 residues. Trimming pared 3 bases from V and 2 bases from J, leaving 14 bases between. DNA of the CDR3: TGCAGCGTTGAGAAGGGTATTGGTCCCTACGAGCAGTACTTC. As protein: CSVEKGIGPYEQYF.